The entry below describes one TCR beta chain. Using immunoSEQ multiplex PCR, the repertoire was profiled, and TCRdb retains in-frame clones only, with some absent. The sample lists about 2 million clones; approximately 95% were seen once. Trimming cost V 0 bases and J 2 bases; bases outside gene matches: 4. CDR3 size: 16 residues. CDR1 is SGDLS and CDR2 is YYNGEE in the germline V gene. This entry is derived from a study of shared clonotypes between healthy human individuals. The sequence came from a man in his late teens or twenties in good health. J is TRBJ2-3 and V is TRBV9, with TRBD2 identical over 9 bases. Sequencing input: naive CD4+ T cells sorted from blood. Subset given: CD45RA+ positively selected. The CDR3 loop reads CASSVGASGATDTQYF. The CDR3 coding sequence is TGTGCCAGCAGCGTAGGGGCTAGCGGGGCCACAGATACGCAGTATTTT. The entire variable domain, with the rest obtained from reference TRBV9 and TRBJ2-3, is as follows: DSGVTQTPKHLITATGQRVTLRCSPRSGDLSVYWYQQSLDQGLQFLIQYYNGEERAKGNILERFSAQQFPDLHSELNLSSLELGDSALYFCASSVGASGATDTQYFGPGTRLTVL.